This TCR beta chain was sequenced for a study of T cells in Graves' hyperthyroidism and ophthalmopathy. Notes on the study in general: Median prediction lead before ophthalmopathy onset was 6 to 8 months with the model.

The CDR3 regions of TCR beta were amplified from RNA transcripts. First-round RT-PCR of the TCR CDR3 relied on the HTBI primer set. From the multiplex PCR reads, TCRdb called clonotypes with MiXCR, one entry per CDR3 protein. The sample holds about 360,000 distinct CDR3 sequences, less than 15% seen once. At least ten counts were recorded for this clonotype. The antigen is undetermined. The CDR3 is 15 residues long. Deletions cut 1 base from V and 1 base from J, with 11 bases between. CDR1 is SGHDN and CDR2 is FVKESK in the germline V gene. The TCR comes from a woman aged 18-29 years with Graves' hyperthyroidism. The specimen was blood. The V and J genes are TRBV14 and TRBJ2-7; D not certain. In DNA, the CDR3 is TGTGCCAGCAGCCAAGGAGTCGGGCCATCCTACGAGCAGTACTTC. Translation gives CASSQGVGPSYEQYF. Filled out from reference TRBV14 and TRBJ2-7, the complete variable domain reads EAGVTQFPSHSVIEKGQTVTLRCDPISGHDNLYWYRRVMGKEIKFLLHFVKESKQDESGMPNNRFLAERTGGTYSTLKVQPAELEDSGVYFCASSQGVGPSYEQYFGPGTRLTVT.